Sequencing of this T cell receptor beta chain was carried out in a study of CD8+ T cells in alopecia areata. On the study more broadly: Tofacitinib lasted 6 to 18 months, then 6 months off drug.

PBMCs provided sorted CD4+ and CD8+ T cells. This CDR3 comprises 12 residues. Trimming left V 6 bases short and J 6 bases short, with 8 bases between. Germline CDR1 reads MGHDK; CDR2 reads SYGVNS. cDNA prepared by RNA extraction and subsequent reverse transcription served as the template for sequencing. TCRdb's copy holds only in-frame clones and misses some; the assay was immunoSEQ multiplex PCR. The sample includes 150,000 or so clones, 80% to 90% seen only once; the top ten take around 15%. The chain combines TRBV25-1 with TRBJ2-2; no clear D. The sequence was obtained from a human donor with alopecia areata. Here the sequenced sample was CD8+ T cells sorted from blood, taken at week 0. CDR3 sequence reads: CASRQEPGELFF. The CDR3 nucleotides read TGTGCCAGCAGGCAGGAACCCGGGGAGCTGTTTTTT.